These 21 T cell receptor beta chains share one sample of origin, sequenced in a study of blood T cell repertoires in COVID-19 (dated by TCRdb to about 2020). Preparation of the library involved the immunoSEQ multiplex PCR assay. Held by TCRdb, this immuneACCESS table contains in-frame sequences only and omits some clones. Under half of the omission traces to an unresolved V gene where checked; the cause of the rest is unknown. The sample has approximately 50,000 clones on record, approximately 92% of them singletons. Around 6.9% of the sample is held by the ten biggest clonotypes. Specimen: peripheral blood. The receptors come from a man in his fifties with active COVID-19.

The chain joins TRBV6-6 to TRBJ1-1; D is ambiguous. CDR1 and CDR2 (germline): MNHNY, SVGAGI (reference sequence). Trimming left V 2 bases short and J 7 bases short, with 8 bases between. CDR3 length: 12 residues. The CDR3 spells CASSYGRNEAFF. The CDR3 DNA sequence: TGTGCCAGCAGTTACGGGAGGAATGAAGCTTTCTTT.

This chain's CDR3 is CASSQAGDEQFF. CDR3 bases: TGTGCCAGCAGCCAAGCGGGGGATGAGCAGTTCTTC. V is TRBV3-1 (or the pseudogene TRBV3-2) and J is TRBJ2-1; tentative D call: TRBD2 (6 bases). Looked up from germline, CDR1 is LGHDT and CDR2 is YNNKEL (reference sequence). The CDR3 spans 12 residues. V was shortened by 1 base and J by 8 bases, with 6 bases between the two germline ends.

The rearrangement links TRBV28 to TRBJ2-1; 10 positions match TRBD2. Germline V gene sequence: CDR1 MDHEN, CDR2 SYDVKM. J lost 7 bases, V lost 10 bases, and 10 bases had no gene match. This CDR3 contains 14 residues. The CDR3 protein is CATRGAGGVNEQFF. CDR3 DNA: TGTGCCACTCGCGGAGCGGGGGGGGTAAATGAGCAGTTCTTC.

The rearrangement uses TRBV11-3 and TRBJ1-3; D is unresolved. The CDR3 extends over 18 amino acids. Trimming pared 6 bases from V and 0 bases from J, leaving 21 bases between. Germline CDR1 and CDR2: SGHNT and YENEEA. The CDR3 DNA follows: TGTGCCAGCAGTTTCATCCCAGGCCAGTCTTGCTCTGGAAACACCATATATTTT. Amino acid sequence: CASSFIPGQSCSGNTIYF.

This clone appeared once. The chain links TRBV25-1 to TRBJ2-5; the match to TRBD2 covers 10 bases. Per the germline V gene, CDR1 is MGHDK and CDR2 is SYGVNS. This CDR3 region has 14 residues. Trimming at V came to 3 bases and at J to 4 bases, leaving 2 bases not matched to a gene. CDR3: CASSDLAGGETQYF. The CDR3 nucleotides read TGTGCCAGCAGTGATTTAGCGGGGGGAGAGACCCAGTACTTC.

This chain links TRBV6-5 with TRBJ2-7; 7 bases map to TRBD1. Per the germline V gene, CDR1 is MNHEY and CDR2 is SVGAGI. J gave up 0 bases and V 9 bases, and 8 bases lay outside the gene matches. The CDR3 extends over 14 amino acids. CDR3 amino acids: CASSPGQTSYEQYF. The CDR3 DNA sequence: TGTGCCAGTTCCCCGGGACAGACCTCCTACGAGCAGTACTTC.

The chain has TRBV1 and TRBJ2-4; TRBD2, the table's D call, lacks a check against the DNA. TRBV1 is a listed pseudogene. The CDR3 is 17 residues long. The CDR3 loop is CTSSHSGTSGSLGGLDF. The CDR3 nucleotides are TGCACCAGCAGCCATTCCGGGACTAGCGGGAGTTTAGGGGGGTTGGACTTC.

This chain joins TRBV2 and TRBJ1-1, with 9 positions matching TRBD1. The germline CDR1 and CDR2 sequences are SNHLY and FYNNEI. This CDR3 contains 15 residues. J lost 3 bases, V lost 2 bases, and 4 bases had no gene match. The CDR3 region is CASSERGTGHTEAFF. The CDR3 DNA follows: TGTGCCAGCAGTGAAAGGGGGACAGGGCACACTGAAGCTTTCTTT.

CDR3: CASNNGTVQETQYF. In DNA, the CDR3 is TGTGCCAGCAATAATGGGACAGTCCAAGAGACCCAGTACTTC. The rearrangement uses TRBV6-8 and TRBJ2-5; 7 nucleotides align to TRBD1. In germline, CDR1 is MNHGY, CDR2 SAAAGT. Trimming removed 7 bases from V and 1 base from J; junction bases left unmatched: 6. The CDR3 spans 14 residues.

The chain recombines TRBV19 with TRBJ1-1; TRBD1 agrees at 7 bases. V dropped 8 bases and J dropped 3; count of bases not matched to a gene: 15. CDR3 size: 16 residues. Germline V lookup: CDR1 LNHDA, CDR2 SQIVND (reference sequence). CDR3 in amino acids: CASFPEGARVDTEAFF. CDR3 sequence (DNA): TGTGCCAGTTTTCCAGAGGGGGCGCGAGTGGACACTGAAGCTTTCTTT.

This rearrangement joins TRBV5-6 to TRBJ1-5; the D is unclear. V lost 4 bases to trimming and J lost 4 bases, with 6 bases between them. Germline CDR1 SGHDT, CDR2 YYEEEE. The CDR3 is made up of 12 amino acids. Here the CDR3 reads CASSNGNQPQHF. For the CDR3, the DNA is TGTGCCAGCAGCAACGGGAATCAGCCCCAGCATTTT.

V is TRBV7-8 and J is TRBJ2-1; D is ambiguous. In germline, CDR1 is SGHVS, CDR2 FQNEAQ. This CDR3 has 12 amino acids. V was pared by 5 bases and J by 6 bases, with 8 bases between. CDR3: CASSPLRNEQFF. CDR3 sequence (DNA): TGTGCCAGCAGCCCCCTCCGCAATGAGCAGTTCTTC. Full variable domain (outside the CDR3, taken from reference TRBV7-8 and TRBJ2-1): GAGVSQSPRYKVAKRGQDVALRCDPISGHVSLFWYQQALGQGPEFLTYFQNEAQLDKSGLPSDRFFAERPEGSVSTLKIQRTQQEDSAVYLCASSPLRNEQFFGPGTRLTVL.

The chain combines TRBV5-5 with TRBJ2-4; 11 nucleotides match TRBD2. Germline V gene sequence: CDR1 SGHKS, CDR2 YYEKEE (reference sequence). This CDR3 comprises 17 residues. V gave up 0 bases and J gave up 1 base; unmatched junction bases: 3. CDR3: CASSLVLAGAAKNIQYF. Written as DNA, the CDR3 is TGTGCCAGCAGCTTGGTACTAGCGGGAGCGGCCAAAAACATTCAGTACTTC. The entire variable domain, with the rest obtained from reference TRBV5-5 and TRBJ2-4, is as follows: DAGVTQSPTHLIKTRGQQVTLRCSPISGHKSVSWYQQVLGQGPQFIFQYYEKEERGRGNFPDRFSARQFPNYSSELNVNALLLGDSALYLCASSLVLAGAAKNIQYFGAGTRLSVL.

The CDR3 DNA reads as TGTGCCAGCAGCTCGGGACTAGCGGGGCCAACAGATACGCAGTATTTT. Its protein product is CASSSGLAGPTDTQYF. The chain uses TRBV9 and TRBJ2-3, with TRBD2 matching 13 bases. The CDR3 has 16 residues. CDR1 is SGDLS, CDR2 YYNGEE, per germline. V lost 4 bases and J lost 3; bases outside the gene matches: 5.

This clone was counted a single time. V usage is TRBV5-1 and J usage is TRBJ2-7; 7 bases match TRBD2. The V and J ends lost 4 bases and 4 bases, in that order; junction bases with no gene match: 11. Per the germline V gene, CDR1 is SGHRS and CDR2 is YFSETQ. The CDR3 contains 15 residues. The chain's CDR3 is CASSPLAGALYEQYF. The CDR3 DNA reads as TGCGCCAGCAGCCCCCTTGCGGGAGCCTTGTACGAGCAGTACTTC.

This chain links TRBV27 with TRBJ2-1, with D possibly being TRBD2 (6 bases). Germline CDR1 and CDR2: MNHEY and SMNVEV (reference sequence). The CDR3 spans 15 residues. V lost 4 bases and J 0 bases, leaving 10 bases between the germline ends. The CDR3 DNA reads TGTGCCAGCAGTTACAGGCGGGGCTCCTACAATGAGCAGTTCTTC. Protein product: CASSYRRGSYNEQFF.

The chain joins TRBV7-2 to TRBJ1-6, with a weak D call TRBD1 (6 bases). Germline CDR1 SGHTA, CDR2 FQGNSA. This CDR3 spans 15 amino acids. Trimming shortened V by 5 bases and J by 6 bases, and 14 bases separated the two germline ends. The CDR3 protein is CASSLGQTVNSPLHF. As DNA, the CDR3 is TGTGCCAGCAGCCTTGGACAGACAGTTAATTCACCCCTCCACTTT.

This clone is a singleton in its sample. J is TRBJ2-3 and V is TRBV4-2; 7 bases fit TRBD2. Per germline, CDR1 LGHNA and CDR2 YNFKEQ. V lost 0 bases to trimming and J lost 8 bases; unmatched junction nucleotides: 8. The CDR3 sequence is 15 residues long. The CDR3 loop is CASSQDMTSWGTQYF. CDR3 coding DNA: TGTGCCAGCAGCCAAGATATGACTAGCTGGGGTACGCAGTATTTT.

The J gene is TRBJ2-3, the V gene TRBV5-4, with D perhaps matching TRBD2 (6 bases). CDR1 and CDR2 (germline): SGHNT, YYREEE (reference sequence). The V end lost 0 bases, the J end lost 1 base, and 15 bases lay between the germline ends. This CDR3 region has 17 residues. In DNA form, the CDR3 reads TGTGCCAGCAGCTTGGCGGGGGTTAACAGTCGCACAGATACGCAGTATTTT. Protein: CASSLAGVNSRTDTQYF. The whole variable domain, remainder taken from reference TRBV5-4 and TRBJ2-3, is ETGVTQSPTHLIKTRGQQVTLRCSSQSGHNTVSWYQQALGQGPQFIFQYYREEENGRGNFPPRFSGLQFPNYSSELNVNALELDDSALYLCASSLAGVNSRTDTQYFGPGTRLTVL.

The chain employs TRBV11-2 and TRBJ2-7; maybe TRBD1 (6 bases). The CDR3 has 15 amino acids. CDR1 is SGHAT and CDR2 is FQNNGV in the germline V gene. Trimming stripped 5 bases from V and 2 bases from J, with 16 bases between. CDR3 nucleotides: TGTGCCAGCAGCAAAGGTAACAGGGCAGCCTACGAGCAGTACTTC. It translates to CASSKGNRAAYEQYF.

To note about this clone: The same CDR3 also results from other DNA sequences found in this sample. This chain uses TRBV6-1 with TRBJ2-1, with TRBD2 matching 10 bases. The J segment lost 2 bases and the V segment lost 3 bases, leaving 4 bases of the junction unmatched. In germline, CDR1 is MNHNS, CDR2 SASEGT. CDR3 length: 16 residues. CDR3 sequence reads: CASSDLAGGPYNEQFF. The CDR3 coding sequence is TGTGCCAGCAGTGATTTAGCGGGGGGACCCTACAATGAGCAGTTCTTC.